Shown below are 10 T cell receptor beta chains from a single sample sequenced in a study of T cells in Graves' hyperthyroidism and ophthalmopathy (dated by TCRdb to the late 2010s). Library prep was done by multiplex PCR. Sequenced on an Illumina HiSeq 2000. Amplification of TCR beta CDR3 regions was carried out from RNA transcripts. The first round of RT-PCR for the TCR CDR3 was performed with the HTBI primer set and the Qiagen OneStep RT-PCR kit. The public reads were reanalyzed by TCRdb: fastp trimming at Q25, MiXCR alignment, in-frame beta chains only. Every entry covers one CDR3 protein and lists the most common genes and DNA from its rows. This sample has 600,000 to 650,000 distinct CDR3 sequences in its table, and under 25% of those were observed once. The top ten clones comprise roughly a third of the sample. The sequencing sample was made of blood. The receptors shown here come from a man aged 25-45 years with Graves' ophthalmopathy.

The V and J genes are TRBV14 and TRBJ2-1, with 8 bases that match TRBD2. Germline-derived CDR1 and CDR2 are SGHDN and FVKESK. This CDR3 has 17 amino acids. J was trimmed by 4 bases and V by 0 bases; bases with no gene match: 8. Here the CDR3 DNA reads TGTGCCAGCAGCCAAGATCGTCTAGCGGGTTTATACAATGAGCAGTTCTTC. The encoded protein is CASSQDRLAGLYNEQFF. Variable domain in full (rest from reference TRBV14 and TRBJ2-1): EAGVTQFPSHSVIEKGQTVTLRCDPISGHDNLYWYRRVMGKEIKFLLHFVKESKQDESGMPNNRFLAERTGGTYSTLKVQPAELEDSGVYFCASSQDRLAGLYNEQFFGPGTRLTVL.

The sample holds many counts of this clonotype. The CDR3 DNA is TGCGCCAGCAGTAAGGACTCGAGCTCCTACAATGAGCAGTTCTTC. It codes for CASSKDSSSYNEQFF. J is TRBJ2-1 and V is TRBV10-1, with a tentative D call TRBD2 (5 bases). This CDR3 region has 15 residues. The germline V gene encodes CDR1 WNHNN and CDR2 SYGVQD (reference sequence). The V end lost 5 bases, the J end lost 0 bases, and 11 bases lay between the germline ends.

The rearrangement joins TRBV15 to TRBJ2-3, with 7 nucleotides matching TRBD2. The CDR3 totals 15 residues. Germline CDR1 is LNHNV and CDR2 is YYDKDF (reference sequence). V lost 1 base, J lost 2 bases, and 3 bases stayed unmatched. The CDR3 loop reads CATSRVGDYTDTQYF. Written as DNA, the CDR3 is TGTGCCACCAGCAGAGTGGGGGACTACACAGATACGCAGTATTTT.

This chain connects TRBV27 to TRBJ2-2, with D perhaps TRBD1 (6 bases). Germline CDR1 is MNHEY and CDR2 is SMNVEV (reference sequence). The length of the CDR3 is 13 residues. Trimming removed 8 bases from V and 6 bases from J, with 13 bases in between. DNA for the CDR3: TGTGCCAGCGAAGCCGCAGGGGCCGGGGAGCTGTTTTTT. Translation gives CASEAAGAGELFF.

CDR3: CASTGERESIDTQYF. The DNA for the CDR3 is TGTGCCAGCACGGGTGAGAGGGAGAGTATAGATACGCAGTATTTT. The chain is built from TRBV12-3 or TRBV12-4 and TRBJ2-3, with a weak D call TRBD2 (5 bases). CDR3 size: 15 residues. V lost 7 bases and J 5 bases, leaving 19 bases between the germline ends.

This clonotype showed up many times. The chain joins TRBV30 to TRBJ2-2, with 8 positions matching TRBD1. CDR1 and CDR2 from the germline V gene are GTSNPN and SVGIG (reference sequence). V trimming: 2 bases; J trimming: 1 base; junction bases outside the gene matches: 6. CDR3 size: 16 residues. The CDR3 sequence is CAWSRRDRRNTGELFF. CDR3 coding DNA: TGTGCCTGGAGTCGTAGGGACAGGCGGAACACCGGGGAGCTGTTTTTT. The whole variable domain, remainder taken from reference TRBV30 and TRBJ2-2, is SQTIHQWPATLVQPVGSPLSLECTVEGTSNPNLYWYRQAAGRGLQLLFYSVGIGQISSEVPQNLSASRPQDRQFILSSKKLLLSDSGFYLCAWSRRDRRNTGELFFGEGSRLTVL.

This clonotype was counted many times. V usage is TRBV11-2 and J usage is TRBJ2-5; D is uncertain. CDR1 and CDR2 (germline): SGHAT, FQNNGV. V lost 4 bases and J lost 1, with 7 bases in between. This CDR3 has 13 residues. The DNA of the CDR3 is TGTGCCAGCAGCTCGGATATCCAAGAGACCCAGTACTTC. It encodes CASSSDIQETQYF.

CDR3 nucleotides: TGTGCCACCGTCGGACAGTCTAACTATGGCTACACCTTC. Encoded protein: CATVGQSNYGYTF. V usage is TRBV6-1 and J usage is TRBJ1-2; D perhaps matches TRBD1 (6 bases). Germline V gives CDR1 MNHNS, CDR2 SASEGT. Trimming removed 10 bases at V and 0 bases at J, with 12 bases between. The CDR3 length is 13 residues.

The chain couples TRBV6-2 or TRBV6-3 to TRBJ2-7, with D perhaps assigned TRBD1 or TRBD2 (5 bases each). CDR3 length equals 13 residues. The germline V gene has CDR1 MNHEY and CDR2 SVGEGT. V was clipped by 5 bases and J by 2 bases, with 10 bases between them. CDR3 amino acids: CASSRMGAYEQYF. In DNA form, the CDR3 reads TGTGCCAGCAGTCGCATGGGGGCCTACGAGCAGTACTTC.

CDR3 loop: CASALGTGPPEQYF. The CDR3 region has the DNA TGCGCCAGCGCCTTGGGGACAGGGCCTCCGGAGCAGTACTTC. The chain couples TRBV5-1 to TRBJ2-7, with 9 bases aligning to TRBD1. Germline V gene data show CDR1 as SGHRS and CDR2 as YFSETQ. J was trimmed by 7 bases and V by 7 bases; bases with no gene match: 12. The length of the CDR3 is 14 residues.